These 29 T cell receptor beta chains were all obtained from the same sample, sequenced in a study of chemoradiotherapy in HPV16-positive cancers. Libraries were prepared by immunoSEQ multiplex PCR; TCRdb keeps only in-frame clonotypes and omits some of them. The table has some 14,000 clones, roughly 69% seen once. The specimen was collected from a patient who underwent chemoradiotherapy. All receptors come from a human donor with HPV-associated anogenital cancer.

The chain combines TRBV2 with TRBJ1-1, with a tentative D call TRBD1 (5 bases). The length of the CDR3 is 13 residues. Trimming stripped 4 bases from V and 0 bases from J, with 6 bases between. The germline gives CDR1 SNHLY, CDR2 FYNNEI. In DNA form, the CDR3 reads TGTGCCAGCAGTGCGACAGTGAACACTGAAGCTTTCTTT. Amino acids: CASSATVNTEAFF.

This clone was observed a handful of times. The chain recombines TRBV10-1 with TRBJ1-5; 8 nucleotides agree with TRBD1. Germline assignment: CDR1 WNHNN and CDR2 SYGVQD (reference sequence). V was pared by 8 bases and J by 4 bases, with 4 bases of the junction left unmatched. The CDR3 totals 13 residues. The DNA of the CDR3 is TGCGCCAGCGCTCGGACAGGGAATCAGCCCCAGCATTTT. This translates into CASARTGNQPQHF.

This chain uses TRBV9 with TRBJ1-2; D is ambiguous. Trimming removed 4 bases from V and 4 bases from J, with 11 bases in between. The CDR3 runs to 13 residues. Germline V gene sequence: CDR1 SGDLS, CDR2 YYNGEE. Here the CDR3 DNA reads TGTGCCAGCAGCCTAGATTCGACCTATGGCTACACCTTC. Its translation is CASSLDSTYGYTF.

The chain recombines TRBV6-1 with TRBJ1-5; 9 nucleotides agree with TRBD1. V was pared by 8 bases and J by 6 bases, with 8 bases of the junction left unmatched. The CDR3 sequence is 14 residues long. Germline CDR1 MNHNS, CDR2 SASEGT. In DNA form, the CDR3 reads TGTGCCAGCTCCGGGACAGGGCCATTTCAGCCCCAGCATTTT. Its protein is CASSGTGPFQPQHF.

This clone has only a few counts. J is TRBJ2-2 and V is TRBV29-1; D remains ambiguous. V was cut by 2 bases and J by 0 bases, with 7 bases left in between. The CDR3 totals 14 residues. Germline CDR1 and CDR2: SQVTM and ANQGSEA. In DNA form, the CDR3 reads TGCAGCGTTGAAAAGGTTGCGAACACCGGGGAGCTGTTTTTT. Its translation is CSVEKVANTGELFF.

The chain is built from TRBV5-1 and TRBJ2-1, with 12 nucleotides matching TRBD2. CDR3 length: 14 amino acids. Germline values: CDR1 SGHRS, CDR2 YFSETQ. With 4 bases clipped from V and 10 bases from J, the junction kept 6 bases outside the gene matches. Written as DNA, the CDR3 is TGCGCCAGCAGCCCTAGCGGGGGGGCCGGGGAGCAGTTCTTC. Amino acid sequence: CASSPSGGAGEQFF.

This clone was observed a handful of times. The V call is TRBV11-2, the J call TRBJ2-2; no definite D call. Per germline, CDR1 SGHAT and CDR2 FQNNGV. The CDR3 length is 14 residues. Trimming took off 1 base at V and 11 bases at J, with 14 bases between the two ends. CDR3 amino acids: CASSLGWQAVELFF. In DNA, the CDR3 is TGTGCCAGCAGCTTAGGCTGGCAGGCGGTAGAGCTGTTTTTT.

The chain is built from TRBV2 and TRBJ2-7; 9 bases are a match to TRBD2. The CDR3 runs 16 residues. J gave up 2 bases and V 6 bases, and 11 bases lay outside the gene matches. From germline, CDR1 is SNHLY and CDR2 FYNNEI. The CDR3 sequence: CASRPMVASGAYEQYF. In nucleotides, the CDR3 is TGTGCCAGCAGACCCATGGTGGCTAGCGGGGCCTACGAGCAGTACTTC.

This chain uses TRBV5-8 with TRBJ1-3; tentative D call: TRBD1 (5 bases). Deletions cut 2 bases from V and 2 bases from J, with 11 bases between. CDR1 SGHTS and CDR2 YDEGEE come from the germline V gene. The CDR3 extends over 15 amino acids. The CDR3, as DNA: TGTGCCAGCAGCTTTCCAGGGTACACTGGAAACACCATATATTTT. Translated: CASSFPGYTGNTIYF.

Only a few counts were recorded for this clone. This chain links TRBV7-9 with TRBJ1-2, with D unresolved. This CDR3 has 14 amino acids. Trimming shortened V by 1 base and J by 8 bases, and 14 bases separated the two germline ends. CDR1 is SEHNR and CDR2 is FQNEAQ in the germline V gene (reference sequence). In DNA, the CDR3 is TGTGCCAGCAGCTTAGACGGGGAGTTGAGCGGCTACACCTTC. This codes for CASSLDGELSGYTF.

This clone turned up a few times. The chain links TRBV6-4 to TRBJ2-3; TRBD2 is a possible D gene (6 bases). CDR3 size: 13 residues. Trimming removed 5 bases at V and 9 bases at J, with 15 bases between. CDR1 MRHNA and CDR2 SNTAGT come from the germline V gene. The CDR3 sequence is CASSSGPSETQYF. The CDR3 bases are TGTGCCAGCAGTAGCGGGCCCTCGGAGACGCAGTATTTT.

The V call is TRBV2, the J call TRBJ2-5, with D unclear. The CDR3 is 13 residues long. Trimming left V 6 bases short and J 2 bases short, with 10 bases between. CDR1 and CDR2 from the germline V gene are SNHLY and FYNNEI. CDR3 loop: CASSLGRQETQYF. CDR3 DNA sequence: TGTGCCAGCAGCCTAGGACGGCAAGAGACCCAGTACTTC.

The count of this clone is one. The gene calls are TRBV29-1 and TRBJ1-2; D is unresolved. Germline CDR1 and CDR2: SQVTM and ANQGSEA. The length of the CDR3 is 11 residues. V was trimmed by 4 bases and J by 4 bases, leaving 7 bases between them. CDR3: CSVVEGYGYTF. DNA of the CDR3: TGCAGCGTTGTGGAGGGCTATGGCTACACCTTC.

This clone was seen more than once but under ten times. The chain carries TRBV6-5 and TRBJ1-1, with TRBD1 as a possible D gene (5 bases). The germline V gene has CDR1 MNHEY and CDR2 SVGAGI. This CDR3 is built from 15 residues. The V end lost 5 bases, the J end lost 0 bases, and 13 bases lay between the germline ends. The CDR3 region is CASSPSGGVNTEAFF. DNA of the CDR3: TGTGCCAGCAGTCCCTCTGGGGGGGTGAACACTGAAGCTTTCTTT.

The chain employs TRBV2 and TRBJ1-2, with TRBD1 as a possible D gene (5 bases). The CDR3 has 14 residues. The germline gives CDR1 SNHLY, CDR2 FYNNEI. The V and J ends lost 1 base and 3 bases respectively, with 9 bases between them. CDR3 sequence reads: CASSEGQIHYGYTF. CDR3 DNA: TGTGCCAGCAGTGAAGGACAGATTCACTATGGCTACACCTTC.

This chain uses TRBV2 with TRBJ1-2; D not certain. Trimming stripped 0 bases from V and 5 bases from J, with 7 bases between. This CDR3 has 13 residues. Germline V CDR1 and CDR2: SNHLY, FYNNEI. CDR3 region: CASSEAPGYGYTF. The CDR3 bases are TGTGCCAGCAGTGAAGCGCCAGGATATGGCTACACCTTC.

This clone came up a few times. The chain couples TRBV5-1 to TRBJ2-1; a weak D match, TRBD2 (6 bases). CDR3 length: 14 residues. The V gene lost 5 bases and the J gene lost 0 bases, with 9 bases spanning the gap. Germline CDR1 reads SGHRS; CDR2 reads YFSETQ. The CDR3 DNA reads as TGCGCCAGCAGGGAGGGGCTCTCCTACAATGAGCAGTTCTTC. Protein product: CASREGLSYNEQFF. Filled out from reference TRBV5-1 and TRBJ2-1, the complete variable domain reads KAGVTQTPRYLIKTRGQQVTLSCSPISGHRSVSWYQQTPGQGLQFLFEYFSETQRNKGNFPGRFSGRQFSNSRSEMNVSTLELGDSALYLCASREGLSYNEQFFGPGTRLTVL.

The chain is built from TRBV7-9 and TRBJ1-2; no clear D gene. CDR3 size: 13 residues. The V end was cut by 5 bases, the J end by 2 bases, with 9 bases between. CDR1 is SEHNR, CDR2 FQNEAQ, per germline (reference sequence). The CDR3 coding sequence is TGTGCCAGCAGCCCCCCCGCAAACTATGGCTACACCTTC. This encodes CASSPPANYGYTF. The entire variable domain, with the rest obtained from reference TRBV7-9 and TRBJ1-2, is as follows: DTGVSQNPRHKITKRGQNVTFRCDPISEHNRLYWYRQTLGQGPEFLTYFQNEAQLEKSRLLSDRFSAERPKGSFSTLEIQRTEQGDSAMYLCASSPPANYGYTFGSGTRLTVV.

The chain recombines TRBV4-3 with TRBJ2-1; no firm D call. The V gene's germline CDR1 is LGHNA and CDR2 YSLEER. V was cut by 0 bases and J by 0 bases, with 9 bases left in between. The length of the CDR3 is 16 residues. The CDR3 nucleotides read TGCGCCAGCAGCCAAGATAGCTTAAGCTCCTACAATGAGCAGTTCTTC. It encodes CASSQDSLSSYNEQFF.

The rearrangement links TRBV18 to TRBJ1-3; D uncertain. V lost 2 bases and J 3 bases, leaving 8 bases between the germline ends. Per the germline V gene, CDR1 is KGHSH and CDR2 is LQKENI. This CDR3 region has 14 residues. In DNA, the CDR3 is TGTGCCAGCTCACCAGGGCAGATTGGAAACACCATATATTTT. This gives the protein CASSPGQIGNTIYF.

The chain employs TRBV2 and TRBJ1-4, with D perhaps TRBD1 (5 bases). V lost 8 bases and J lost 4, with 14 bases in between. The CDR3 is 14 residues long. Germline-derived CDR1 and CDR2 are SNHLY and FYNNEI. In nucleotides, the CDR3 is TGTGCCAGCGAACGACAGCCTGGTAATGAAAAACTGTTTTTT. Residues: CASERQPGNEKLFF.

This chain uses TRBV9 with TRBJ2-3; the match to TRBD1 covers 9 bases. CDR1 is SGDLS, CDR2 YYNGEE, per germline. This CDR3 contains 16 residues. V shed 4 bases and J 4 bases; nucleotides not matched to a gene: 10. The CDR3 region is CASSFQGDRGADTQYF. The CDR3 nucleotides are TGTGCCAGCAGCTTTCAAGGCGACAGGGGGGCAGATACGCAGTATTTT. Using reference TRBV9 and TRBJ2-3 for the parts outside the CDR3, the full variable domain is DSGVTQTPKHLITATGQRVTLRCSPRSGDLSVYWYQQSLDQGLQFLIQYYNGEERAKGNILERFSAQQFPDLHSELNLSSLELGDSALYFCASSFQGDRGADTQYFGPGTRLTVL.

Relative to its sample, this clone is large. The V gene is TRBV4-1, the J gene TRBJ1-4, with TRBD1 as a possible D gene (5 bases). In germline, CDR1 is MGHRA, CDR2 YSYEKL. This CDR3 has 16 residues. Trimming stripped 0 bases from V and 5 bases from J, with 13 bases between. The CDR3 here is CASSQEEGTGNEKLFF. Here the CDR3 DNA reads TGCGCCAGCAGCCAAGAGGAGGGGACGGGGAATGAAAAACTGTTTTTT.

This clone was counted only a few times. The chain recombines TRBV4-1 with TRBJ1-2; TRBD1 might be the D (6 bases). Germline CDR1 reads MGHRA; CDR2 reads YSYEKL. The CDR3 has 17 amino acids. V was cut by 1 base and J by 6 bases, with 21 bases left in between. CDR3 sequence reads: CASSQGTSRGARHGYTF. Written as DNA, the CDR3 is TGCGCCAGCAGCCAAGGAACCTCCCGGGGGGCGCGTCATGGCTACACCTTC.

The count of this clone is one. The chain carries TRBV5-5 and TRBJ1-2; TRBD1 matches at 8 bases. Germline trimming cut 0 bases from V and 7 bases from J; bases unmatched to any gene: 11. The CDR3 contains 16 residues. Germline values: CDR1 SGHKS, CDR2 YYEKEE (reference sequence). In DNA, the CDR3 is TGTGCCAGCAGCTTGGATAGTTCTGGCACAGGGGGTGGCTACACCTTC. Protein sequence: CASSLDSSGTGGGYTF. Full variable domain (outside the CDR3, taken from reference TRBV5-5 and TRBJ1-2): DAGVTQSPTHLIKTRGQQVTLRCSPISGHKSVSWYQQVLGQGPQFIFQYYEKEERGRGNFPDRFSARQFPNYSSELNVNALLLGDSALYLCASSLDSSGTGGGYTFGSGTRLTVV.

CDR3 residues: CASSFWGGEKLFF. The DNA for the CDR3 is TGTGCCAGCAGCTTCTGGGGCGGGGAAAAACTGTTTTTT. V and J are TRBV5-4 and TRBJ1-4; D possibly corresponds to TRBD1 (5 bases). CDR1 is SGHNT, CDR2 YYREEE, per germline (reference sequence). V lost 2 bases and J lost 8, with 10 bases in between. The CDR3 spans 13 residues.

This clone appeared a few times. V gene TRBV7-2 combines with J gene TRBJ1-3; 8 nucleotides align to TRBD1. Losses at the gene ends were 4 bases for V and 3 bases for J; bases not matched to a gene: 8. CDR1 and CDR2 (germline): SGHTA, FQGNSA. This CDR3 has 16 residues. The CDR3 DNA is TGTGCCAGCAGCTCTTCAGGGGGCGTATATGGAAACACCATATATTTT. Translating gives CASSSSGGVYGNTIYF. Full variable domain (remainder filled in from reference TRBV7-2 and TRBJ1-3): GAGVSQSPSNKVTEKGKDVELRCDPISGHTALYWYRQSLGQGLEFLIYFQGNSAPDKSGLPSDRFSAERTGGSVSTLTIQRTQQEDSAVYLCASSSSGGVYGNTIYFGEGSWLTVV.

The chain uses TRBV2 and TRBJ2-1, with D uncertain. The CDR3 covers 14 residues. V lost 3 bases and J lost 4, with 10 bases in between. CDR1 SNHLY and CDR2 FYNNEI come from the germline V gene. CDR3 DNA sequence: TGTGCCAGCAGTGATTTTACTAAATACAATGAGCAGTTCTTC. It specifies CASSDFTKYNEQFF.

This chain connects TRBV15 to TRBJ1-4; D is unresolved. The CDR3 runs 16 residues. V lost 0 bases, J lost 4 bases, and 12 bases lay in between. Per germline, CDR1 LNHNV and CDR2 YYDKDF (reference sequence). DNA of the CDR3: TGTGCCACCAGCAGAGATCTTGAGACATATAATGAAAAACTGTTTTTT. Translating it yields CATSRDLETYNEKLFF.